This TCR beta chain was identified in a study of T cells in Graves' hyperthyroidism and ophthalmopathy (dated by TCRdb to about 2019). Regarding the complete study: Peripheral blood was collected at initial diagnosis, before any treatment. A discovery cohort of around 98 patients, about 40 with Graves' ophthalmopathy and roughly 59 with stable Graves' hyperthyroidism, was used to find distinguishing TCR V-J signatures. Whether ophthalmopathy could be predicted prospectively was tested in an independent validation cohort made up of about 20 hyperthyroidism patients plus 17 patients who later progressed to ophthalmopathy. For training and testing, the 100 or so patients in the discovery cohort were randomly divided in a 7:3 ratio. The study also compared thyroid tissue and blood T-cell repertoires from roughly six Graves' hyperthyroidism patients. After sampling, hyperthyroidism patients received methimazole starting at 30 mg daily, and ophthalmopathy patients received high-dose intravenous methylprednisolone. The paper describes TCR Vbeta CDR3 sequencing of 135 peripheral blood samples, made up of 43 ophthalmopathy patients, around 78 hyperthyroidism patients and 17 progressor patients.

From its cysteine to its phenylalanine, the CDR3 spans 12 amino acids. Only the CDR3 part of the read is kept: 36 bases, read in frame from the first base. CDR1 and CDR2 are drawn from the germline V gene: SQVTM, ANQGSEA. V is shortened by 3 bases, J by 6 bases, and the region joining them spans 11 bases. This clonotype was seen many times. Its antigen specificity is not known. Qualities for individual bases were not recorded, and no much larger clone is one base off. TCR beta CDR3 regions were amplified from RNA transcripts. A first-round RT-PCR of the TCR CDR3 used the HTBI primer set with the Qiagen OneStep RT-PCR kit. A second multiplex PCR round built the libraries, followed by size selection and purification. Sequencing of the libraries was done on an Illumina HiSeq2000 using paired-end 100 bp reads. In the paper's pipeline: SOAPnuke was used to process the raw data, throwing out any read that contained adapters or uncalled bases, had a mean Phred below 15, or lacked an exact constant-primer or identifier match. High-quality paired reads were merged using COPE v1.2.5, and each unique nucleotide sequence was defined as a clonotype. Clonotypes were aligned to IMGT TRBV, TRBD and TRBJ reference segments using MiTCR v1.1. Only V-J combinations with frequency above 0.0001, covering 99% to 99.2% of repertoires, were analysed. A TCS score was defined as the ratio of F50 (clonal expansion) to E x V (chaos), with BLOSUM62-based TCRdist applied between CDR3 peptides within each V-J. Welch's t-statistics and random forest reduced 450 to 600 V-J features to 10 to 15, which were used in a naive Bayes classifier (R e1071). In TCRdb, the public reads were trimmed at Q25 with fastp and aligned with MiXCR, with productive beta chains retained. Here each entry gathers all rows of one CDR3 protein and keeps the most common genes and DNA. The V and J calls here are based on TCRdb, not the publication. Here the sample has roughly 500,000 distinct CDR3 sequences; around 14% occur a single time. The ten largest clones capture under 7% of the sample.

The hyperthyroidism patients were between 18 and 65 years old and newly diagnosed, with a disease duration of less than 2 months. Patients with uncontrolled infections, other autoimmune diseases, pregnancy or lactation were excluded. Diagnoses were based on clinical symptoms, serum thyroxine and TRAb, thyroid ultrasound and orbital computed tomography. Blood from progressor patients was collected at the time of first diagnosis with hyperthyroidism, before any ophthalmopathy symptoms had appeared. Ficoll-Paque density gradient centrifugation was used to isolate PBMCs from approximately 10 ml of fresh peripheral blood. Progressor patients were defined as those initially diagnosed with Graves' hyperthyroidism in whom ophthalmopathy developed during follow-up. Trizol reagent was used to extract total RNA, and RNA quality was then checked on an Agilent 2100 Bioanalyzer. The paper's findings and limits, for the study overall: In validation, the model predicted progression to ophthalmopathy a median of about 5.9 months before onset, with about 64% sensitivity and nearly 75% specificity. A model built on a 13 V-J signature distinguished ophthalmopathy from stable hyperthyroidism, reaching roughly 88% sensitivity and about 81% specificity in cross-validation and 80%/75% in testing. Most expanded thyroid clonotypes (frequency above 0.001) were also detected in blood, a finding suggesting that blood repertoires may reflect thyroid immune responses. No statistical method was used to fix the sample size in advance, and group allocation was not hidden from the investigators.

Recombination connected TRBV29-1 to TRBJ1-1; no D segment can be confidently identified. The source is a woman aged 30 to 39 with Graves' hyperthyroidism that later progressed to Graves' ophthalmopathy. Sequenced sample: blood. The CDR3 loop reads CSVEFQSSEAFF. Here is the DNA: TGCAGCGTTGAGTTCCAGTCCTCTGAAGCTTTCTTT. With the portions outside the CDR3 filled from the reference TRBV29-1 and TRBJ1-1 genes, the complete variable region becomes SAVISQKPSRDICQRGTSLTIQCQVDSQVTMMFWYRQQPGQSLTLIATANQGSEATYESGFVIDKFPISRPNLTFSTLTVSNMSPEDSSIYLCSVEFQSSEAFFGQGTRLTVV.